This T cell receptor beta chain was identified in a study of blood T cell repertoires in COVID-19. Study-wide background: Nucleic acid was either cDNA or gDNA, and it came from T cells, B-cell-depleted T cells, or PBMCs.

The data were produced by immunoSEQ multiplex PCR, yet TCRdb's version contains in-frame clones alone and is incomplete. The sample includes about 480,000 clones, 88% of them seen just once. V was pared by 2 bases and J by 9 bases, with 11 bases between. The germline CDR1 and CDR2 sequences are LNHDA and SQIVND (reference sequence). CDR3 length: 13 amino acids. This clone was observed a single time. Participants were aged about 18 to 100 years from 20 to 30 US areas. Self-reported history from a screening survey and questionnaire set each donor's cohort. Before being deemed recovered, Cohort 3 donors had two negative PCRs, clearance, or symptom resolution.

The TCR was taken from a woman aged 40 to 50 who had recovered from COVID-19. This chain joins TRBV19 and TRBJ1-3, with D perhaps TRBD1 (6 bases). Sequenced sample: PBMCs or T cells enriched from blood (not recorded which). The CDR3 DNA sequence: TGTGCCAGTAGTATAACGGGGGGCGGCACCATATATTTT. It codes for CASSITGGGTIYF.